These T cell receptor beta chains were read from a single sample in a study of long-term antiretroviral therapy in people with HIV. The repertoire was sequenced with immunoSEQ multiplex PCR; TCRdb's copy has only in-frame clones and lacks some. The data show about 18,000 clones, 91% seen once. Source: unsorted PBMCs, taken 3 years after starting antiretroviral therapy. The receptor source for this set is a man in his fifties with HIV. Both conserved end residues are part of each CDR3. The D gene is left open where the match is weak. Size values are once, few and many counts, or a class for expanded clones, and some rows have none.

j_call | v_call | d_call | clone_size | cdr3_aa | cdr3_nt
TRBJ1-5 | TRBV5-6 | TRBD1 | . | CASSSRGDQPQHF | TGTGCCAGCAGCTCCAGGGGGGATCAGCCCCAGCATTTT
TRBJ2-6 | TRBV2 | TRBD1 | . | CASSRDRGYGANVLTF | TGTGCCAGCAGTCGGGACAGGGGTTATGGGGCCAACGTCCTGACTTTC
TRBJ2-7 | TRBV9 | . | . | CASSATGTTKDNGYEQYF | TGTGCCAGCAGCGCTACCGGGACGACCAAGGACAACGGCTACGAGCAGTACTTC
TRBJ1-5 | TRBV30 | TRBD1 | . | CAWSVQGDQPQHF | TGTGCCTGGAGTGTACAGGGGGACCAGCCCCAGCATTTT
TRBJ1-1 | TRBV19 | . | once | CASSQGRNTEAFF | TGTGCCAGTAGTCAGGGGAGGAACACTGAAGCTTTCTTT
TRBJ1-2 | TRBV9 | . | . | CASSVGGNYGYTF | TGTGCCAGCAGCGTCGGCGGCAACTATGGCTACACCTTC
TRBJ2-1 | TRBV19 | . | . | CASSRDGGLNEQFF | TGTGCCAGTAGTAGGGACGGTGGGTTGAATGAGCAGTTCTTC
TRBJ2-2 | TRBV5-1 | . | . | CASSLWGETGELFF | TGCGCCAGCAGCTTGTGGGGGGAGACCGGGGAGCTGTTTTTT
TRBJ2-7 | TRBV11-2 | . | . | CASSLGAYEQYF | TGTGCCAGCAGCTTAGGGGCCTACGAGCAGTACTTC
TRBJ1-3 | TRBV5-1 | . | . | CASSLEINRVGNTIYF | TGCGCCAGCAGCTTGGAGATTAACAGGGTTGGAAACACCATATATTTT
TRBJ2-7 | TRBV6-1 | . | . | CASSEGGASYEQYF | TGTGCCAGCAGTGAAGGAGGGGCCTCCTACGAGCAGTACTTC
TRBJ2-7 | TRBV4-2 | TRBD2 | once | CASSQDLAGGSYEQYF | TGTGCCAGCAGCCAAGATTTGGCGGGGGGTTCCTACGAGCAGTACTTC
TRBJ2-1 | TRBV4-1 | . | large | CASSQEAQSSYNEQFF | TGCGCCAGCAGCCAAGAGGCCCAGAGCTCCTACAATGAGCAGTTCTTC
TRBJ2-7 | TRBV28 | . | . | CASSLGGGSYEQYF | TGTGCCAGCAGTTTAGGAGGCGGCTCCTACGAGCAGTACTTC
TRBJ1-4 | TRBV10-3 | . | . | CATVEGPAGEKLFF | TGTGCCACAGTCGAGGGGCCGGCGGGTGAAAAACTGTTTTTT
TRBJ2-3 | TRBV28 | . | once | CASSLGTSTDTQYF | TGTGCCAGCAGTCTGGGCACTAGCACAGATACGCAGTATTTT
TRBJ1-1 | TRBV6-1 | TRBD1 | . | CASRPKQGGTEAFF | TGTGCCAGCAGACCGAAACAGGGGGGCACTGAAGCTTTCTTT
TRBJ1-5 | TRBV6-1 | . | . | CASSDYRESNQPQHF | TGTGCCAGCAGTGACTACCGGGAAAGCAATCAGCCCCAGCATTTT
TRBJ2-7 | TRBV13 | . | . | CASSPLGAYEQYF | TGTGCCAGCAGTCCCCTGGGGGCCTACGAGCAGTACTTC
TRBJ2-3 | TRBV2 | . | . | CAGRAGGSTDTQYF | TGTGCCGGGAGGGCAGGGGGTAGCACAGATACGCAGTATTTT
TRBJ2-7 | TRBV28 | . | . | CASSPNYEQYF | TGTGCCAGCAGTCCGAACTACGAGCAGTACTTC
TRBJ1-6 | TRBV2 | . | few | CASSQTGFGSPLHF | TGTGCCAGCAGTCAAACAGGGTTCGGATCACCCCTCCACTTT
TRBJ2-1 | TRBV6-6 | TRBD2 | . | CASSHGTSGLYEQFF | TGTGCCAGCAGTCACGGGACTAGCGGTTTATATGAGCAGTTCTTC
TRBJ2-3 | TRBV7-2 | TRBD2 | . | CASSVDYAGGYTDTQYF | TGTGCCAGCAGCGTCGATTATGCGGGGGGCTACACAGATACGCAGTATTTT
TRBJ2-7 | TRBV6-1 | . | . | CASSEWGGATRSEQYF | TGTGCCAGCAGTGAATGGGGAGGAGCGACCAGGAGCGAGCAGTACTTC
TRBJ2-7 | TRBV19 | . | . | CASSEGDEQYF | TGTGCCAGTAGTGAAGGGGACGAGCAGTACTTC
TRBJ2-3 | TRBV27 | . | . | CASSPRDTDTQYF | TGTGCCAGCAGTCCCCGGGACACAGATACGCAGTATTTT
TRBJ1-3 | TRBV5-5 | . | . | CASSLGVIRSGNTIYF | TGTGCCAGCAGCTTGGGGGTCATTCGCTCTGGAAACACCATATATTTT
TRBJ2-7 | TRBV6-5 | TRBD1 | . | CASSYGTGQSYEQYF | TGTGCCAGCAGTTATGGGACAGGGCAAAGCTACGAGCAGTACTTC
TRBJ2-7 | TRBV10-3 | TRBD2 | . | CAISESLAGTSEYSYEQYF | TGTGCCATCAGTGAGTCTTTAGCCGGGACTAGCGAATACTCCTACGAGCAGTACTTC
TRBJ1-2 | TRBV10-2 | . | . | CASRLGTADGYTF | TGCGCCAGCCGTCTCGGGACTGCTGATGGCTACACCTTC
TRBJ1-1 | TRBV4-1 | . | . | CASSEAVTNTEAFF | TGCGCCAGCAGCGAAGCGGTAACGAACACTGAAGCTTTCTTT
TRBJ2-3 | TRBV7-9 | TRBD2 | . | CASSPRGGPRTDTQYF | TGTGCCAGCAGCCCACGCGGGGGGCCACGCACAGATACGCAGTATTTT
TRBJ2-7 | TRBV2 | TRBD1 | . | CASREQGAYEQYF | TGTGCCAGCAGAGAACAGGGGGCCTACGAGCAGTACTTC
TRBJ2-7 | TRBV9 | TRBD2 | . | CASRPGLGATEQYF | TGTGCCAGCAGGCCGGGACTAGGGGCTACGGAGCAGTACTTC
TRBJ2-3 | TRBV5-4 | . | . | CASSLGGASTDTQYF | TGTGCCAGCAGCTTGGGCGGGGCCAGCACAGATACGCAGTATTTT
TRBJ2-2 | TRBV19 | . | . | CAGSDRNTGELFF | TGTGCCGGATCCGACAGGAACACCGGGGAGCTGTTTTTT
TRBJ2-1 | TRBV23-1 | . | . | CASSHHEQFF | TGCGCCAGCAGTCACCATGAGCAGTTCTTC
TRBJ1-5 | TRBV4-1 | TRBD1 | once | CASSQEDRGGQPQHF | TGCGCCAGCAGCCAAGAGGACAGGGGTGGCCAGCCCCAGCATTTT
TRBJ1-1 | TRBV5-1 | TRBD1 | . | CASSLGGQGNTEAFF | TGCGCCAGCAGCTTGGGGGGACAGGGGAACACTGAAGCTTTCTTT
TRBJ1-2 | TRBV27 | TRBD1 | few | CASRAGTDLYGYTF | TGTGCCAGCAGGGCTGGGACAGACTTATATGGCTACACCTTC
TRBJ2-7 | TRBV18 | . | . | CASSPTSGGPYEQYF | TGTGCCAGCTCACCGACCTCCGGGGGTCCCTACGAGCAGTACTTC
TRBJ2-1 | TRBV27 | TRBD1 | . | CASSSFGQGYYNEQFF | TGTGCCAGCAGTTCTTTTGGACAGGGTTACTACAATGAGCAGTTCTTC